This passage covers 13 T cell receptor beta chains from one sample sequenced in a study of blood T cells in healthy people across ages. A second PCR of roughly 7 to 11 cycles used a sample-barcoded 5' primer and a J-beta primer mix. From the 5' RACE reads, TCRdb called clonotypes with MiXCR, one entry per CDR3 protein. The sample holds approximately 1.5 million distinct CDR3 sequences; roughly 32% are singletons and the top ten take about 11%. Specimen: blood. All receptors come from a woman younger than 45 in good health.

The chain carries TRBV14 and TRBJ1-1; no reliable D call. The CDR3 is 21 residues long. V lost 1 base and J 1 base, leaving 28 bases between the germline ends. Germline V gene data show CDR1 as SGHDN and CDR2 as FVKESK. The CDR3 coding sequence is TGTGCCAGCAGCCAAGGATGGAGTTTGACCCCGGCGTCAGTTTCGAACACTGAAGCTTTCTTT. Translated, it gives CASSQGWSLTPASVSNTEAFF.

This clonotype was seen once. This chain links TRBV9 with TRBJ2-1, with 8 bases identical to TRBD2. In germline, CDR1 is SGDLS, CDR2 YYNGEE. The CDR3 has 17 residues. Trimming took 3 bases from V and 2 from J; bases not matched to a gene: 10. CDR3 sequence (DNA): TGTGCCAGCAGCGCTCATGCCGGGGGGGCCGCCTACAATGAGCAGTTCTTC. This codes for CASSAHAGGAAYNEQFF.

This rearrangement joins TRBV6-6 to TRBJ1-1; weak D call: TRBD1 (6 bases). Germline values: CDR1 MNHNY, CDR2 SVGAGI (reference sequence). V was cut by 7 bases and J by 5 bases, with 17 bases left in between. The CDR3 is made up of 14 amino acids. The CDR3, as DNA: TGTGCCAGCACGGTTAAGGGAGGGGGTACTGAAGCTTTCTTT. Translation gives CASTVKGGGTEAFF.

V and J are TRBV7-4 and TRBJ2-2; 7 bases map to TRBD2. Germline trimming cut 2 bases from V and 4 bases from J; bases unmatched to any gene: 1. This CDR3 has 14 amino acids. Germline CDR1 reads SGHVT; CDR2 reads SQSDAQ. CDR3 amino acids: CASSLIAGTGELFF. In DNA form, the CDR3 reads TGTGCCAGCAGCTTAATAGCGGGCACCGGGGAGCTGTTTTTT. Looking up the rest from reference TRBV7-4 and TRBJ2-2 gives the full variable domain: GAGVSQSPRYKVAKRGRDVALRCDSISGHVTLYWYRQTLGQGSEVLTYSQSDAQRDKSGRPSGRFSAERPERSVSTLKIQRTEQGDSAVYLCASSLIAGTGELFFGEGSRLTVL.

This clonotype was found a few times. This chain connects TRBV12-3 or TRBV12-4 to TRBJ2-1; 8 bases are a match to TRBD2. The CDR3 consists of 15 residues. J gave up 4 bases and V 6 bases, and 8 bases lay outside the gene matches. CDR3 sequence: CASSLSGKSYNEQFF. CDR3 coding DNA: TGTGCCAGCAGCCTTAGCGGGAAGAGTTACAATGAGCAGTTCTTC.

This clonotype occurred many times. The chain combines TRBV7-9 with TRBJ2-5; D is unclear. This CDR3 comprises 12 residues. Between the trimmed V and J ends, which lost 4 bases and 7 bases, there was a span of 10 bases. Germline CDR1 and CDR2: SEHNR and FQNEAQ (reference sequence). The CDR3 coding sequence is TGTGCCAGCAGCTCTTCATTGGGGACCCAGTACTTC. Translation: CASSSSLGTQYF.

The J gene is TRBJ2-7, the V gene TRBV20-1; 8 nucleotides agree with TRBD2. This CDR3 is built from 17 residues. J gave up 3 bases and V 5 bases, and 18 bases lay outside the gene matches. CDR1 is DFQATT and CDR2 is SNEGSKA in the germline V gene (reference sequence). CDR3 nucleotides: TGCAGTGCTGAGGGAGGTCCAGCGGGAGTCAGGGGCTACGAGCAGTACTTC. Translation gives CSAEGGPAGVRGYEQYF.

On this clonotype: Possible read error: a much larger clone is one base away. The gene calls are TRBV4-2 and TRBJ2-4, with D maybe TRBD1 (5 bases). Trimming pared 0 bases from V and 10 bases from J, leaving 10 bases between. CDR1 and CDR2 from the germline V gene are LGHNA and YNFKEQ. This CDR3 is 13 amino acids long. CDR3 bases: TGTGCCAGCAGCCAAGATCAGGGCCTAATTCAGTACTTC. It translates to CASSQDQGLIQYF.

The J gene is TRBJ1-2, the V gene TRBV7-2; no reliable D call. The CDR3 extends over 15 amino acids. V was pared by 0 bases and J by 6 bases, with 14 bases between. Germline V CDR1 and CDR2: SGHTA, FQGNSA. CDR3 region: CASSLALFGSNGYTF. CDR3 sequence (DNA): TGTGCCAGCAGCTTAGCGCTCTTTGGGTCGAATGGCTACACCTTC.

V and J are TRBV20-1 and TRBJ1-4; D is unresolved. The CDR3 consists of 13 residues. V was cut by 5 bases and J by 4 bases, with 11 bases left in between. CDR1 is DFQATT, CDR2 SNEGSKA, per germline (reference sequence). In DNA, the CDR3 is TGCAGTGCTCTTACATGGGATAATGAAAAACTGTTTTTT. Residues: CSALTWDNEKLFF.

Here the CDR3 DNA reads TGTGCCAGCAATAACAGGGGCCTCAATCAGCCCCAGCATTTT. Amino acids: CASNNRGLNQPQHF. This chain uses TRBV28 with TRBJ1-5, with 7 bases matching TRBD1. The V and J ends lost 7 bases and 3 bases, in that order; junction bases with no gene match: 6. The CDR3 is 14 amino acids. Germline assignment: CDR1 MDHEN and CDR2 SYDVKM.

This clonotype was counted between two and nine times. The rearrangement uses TRBV13 and TRBJ1-2, with TRBD1 matching 7 bases. Germline V gene lookup returns CDR1 PRHDT and CDR2 FYEKMQ (reference sequence). This CDR3 is 14 amino acids long. With V trimmed by 3 bases and J by 7 bases, 8 bases remained unmatched. The CDR3 bases are TGTGCCAGCAGCTTTAAGGGGACAGTCCGTGGCTACACCTTC. Protein product: CASSFKGTVRGYTF.

The chain joins TRBV5-5 to TRBJ2-7, with 9 bases that match TRBD2. Germline loops: CDR1 SGHKS, CDR2 YYEKEE (reference sequence). This CDR3 contains 15 residues. Trimming cost V 3 bases and J 2 bases; bases outside gene matches: 6. As DNA, the CDR3 is TGTGCCAGCAGCTGGGCACTAGCGGGCGCCTACGAGCAGTACTTC. Residues: CASSWALAGAYEQYF.